This T cell receptor (beta chain) was retrieved from a study of post-analysis software for immune sequencing data. On the study more broadly: The disease courses covered relapsing-remitting, secondary progressive and progressive-relapsing multiple sclerosis.

Turning to this clonotype: Its antigen is unknown.

The V gene's germline CDR1 is SEHNR and CDR2 FQNEAQ (reference sequence). The CDR3 is made up of 16 amino acids. With V trimmed by 1 base and J by 2 bases, 6 bases remained unmatched. Study-wide points: A few TRBV segments (TRBV5-6, TRBV5-1 and TRBV20-1 among them) occurred more frequently in patients than in controls. F measure showed strong co-clustering of same-batch samples. Patients with multiple sclerosis recorded significantly lower normalized Chao1 diversity than controls, the study found.

Unique molecular identifiers had been added to the TCR beta cDNA libraries. Input populations of roughly 0.85 to 11 million T cells gave rise to roughly 500,000 cDNA molecules. A single record per CDR3 protein comes from TCRdb applying MiXCR to the PCR reads. The sample yields around 700,000 distinct CDR3 sequences, approximately 59% seen once. Sequencing was carried out using blood. The TCR comes from a girl aged 2 to 10 with multiple sclerosis. The rearrangement joins TRBV7-9 to TRBJ2-5; 8 bases line up with TRBD1. The DNA of the CDR3 is TGTGCCAGCAGCTTAGTCCGGGACAGGCCACAAGAGACCCAGTACTTC. Translating gives CASSLVRDRPQETQYF.